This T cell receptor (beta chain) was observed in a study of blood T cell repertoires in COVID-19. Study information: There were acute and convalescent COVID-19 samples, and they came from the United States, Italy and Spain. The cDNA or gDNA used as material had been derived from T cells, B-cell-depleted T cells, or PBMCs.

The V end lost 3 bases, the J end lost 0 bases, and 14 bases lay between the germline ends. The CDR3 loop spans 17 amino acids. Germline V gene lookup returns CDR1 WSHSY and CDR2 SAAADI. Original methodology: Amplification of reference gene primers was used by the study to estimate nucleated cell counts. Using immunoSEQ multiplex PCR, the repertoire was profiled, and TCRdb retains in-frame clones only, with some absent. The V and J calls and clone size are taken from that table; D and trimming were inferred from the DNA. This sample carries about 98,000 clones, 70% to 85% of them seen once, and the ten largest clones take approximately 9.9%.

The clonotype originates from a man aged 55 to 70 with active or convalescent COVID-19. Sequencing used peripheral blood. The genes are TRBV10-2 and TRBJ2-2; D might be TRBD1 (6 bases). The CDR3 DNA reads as TGCGCCAGCAGTGAAATCCAGGGGTCGGCGAACACCGGGGAGCTGTTTTTT. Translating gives CASSEIQGSANTGELFF.